What follows are 27 T cell receptor beta chains derived from one specimen sequenced in a study of Ad26.COV2.S vaccination and SARS-CoV-2 variants. The repertoire was sequenced with immunoSEQ multiplex PCR; TCRdb's copy has only in-frame clones and lacks some. The sample has 400,000 or so clones; about 85% are singletons. Treatment denoted: some 19 received Ad26.COV2.S at low or high dose, single or two shots; roughly five received placebo; per-sample allocation not given. Samples were taken on day 63 after the first vaccine or placebo injection. The material sequenced was peripheral blood, taken in a trial of Ad26.COV2.S vaccine versus placebo. The source of these receptors is a person between 18 and 59 years old who received the Ad26.COV2.S COVID-19 vaccine or a placebo.

The chain carries TRBV2 and TRBJ2-1, with TRBD1 as a possible D gene (5 bases). Between the trimmed V and J ends, which lost 4 bases and 10 bases, there was a span of 17 bases. CDR1 and CDR2 (germline): SNHLY, FYNNEI. The CDR3 runs 14 residues. The CDR3 loop is CASSGGQGAEEQFF. The CDR3 DNA is TGTGCCAGCAGTGGAGGTCAGGGTGCCGAGGAGCAGTTCTTC.

The chain employs TRBV6-2 or TRBV6-3 and TRBJ2-2, with D uncertain. Germline CDR1 is MNHEY and CDR2 is SVGEGT. Deletions cut 4 bases from V and 0 bases from J, with 6 bases between. The CDR3 is made up of 14 amino acids. CDR3 nucleotide sequence: TGTGCCAGCAGTTTTGCAGCGAACACCGGGGAGCTGTTTTTT. Its translation: CASSFAANTGELFF.

This clone was observed a few times. The genes are TRBV6-2 or TRBV6-3 and TRBJ1-6, with 9 nucleotides matching TRBD1. Germline V gene data show CDR1 as MNHEY and CDR2 as SVGEGT. This CDR3 is 15 amino acids long. Unmatched junction bases numbered 8, after V lost 5 bases and J lost 9 bases. The CDR3 loop reads CASSQGVQGASPLHF. Here the CDR3 DNA reads TGTGCCAGCAGTCAAGGTGTACAGGGGGCTTCACCCCTCCACTTT.

The rearrangement uses TRBV5-1 and TRBJ2-7; weak D call: TRBD1 (6 bases). The CDR3 is 14 residues long. Trimming took 7 bases from V and 5 from J, leaving 19 bases between them. Germline V gene data show CDR1 as SGHRS and CDR2 as YFSETQ. CDR3 sequence: CASCRDTDQNEQYF. The CDR3 DNA reads as TGCGCCAGCTGCCGGGACACCGACCAGAACGAGCAGTACTTC.

The chain joins TRBV5-1 to TRBJ1-6; D call uncertain. Trimming left V 4 bases short and J 9 bases short, with 14 bases between. The CDR3 sequence is 14 residues long. CDR1 and CDR2 (germline): SGHRS, YFSETQ. The CDR3 sequence: CASSMDSPRSPLHF. The CDR3 bases are TGCGCCAGCAGCATGGACTCGCCTCGTTCACCCCTCCACTTT.

The CDR3 DNA follows: TGTGCCAGCAGCTCCCTCAGGGGCAATTCACCCCTCCACTTT. It encodes CASSSLRGNSPLHF. The rearrangement uses TRBV7-8 and TRBJ1-6; perhaps TRBD1 as D (6 bases). The V gene lost 4 bases and the J gene lost 7 bases, with 11 bases spanning the gap. The V gene's germline CDR1 is SGHVS and CDR2 FQNEAQ. The CDR3 runs to 14 residues.

This chain joins TRBV10-2 and TRBJ2-5; unclear D gene. V lost 6 bases, J lost 5 bases, and 13 bases lay in between. The CDR3 runs 13 residues. Germline V gene sequence: CDR1 WSHSY, CDR2 SAAADI. The CDR3 spells CASRSLERETQYF. The CDR3 DNA reads as TGCGCCAGCAGGAGCCTTGAAAGGGAGACCCAGTACTTC.

V and J are TRBV3-1 (or the pseudogene TRBV3-2) and TRBJ2-2; D possibly matches TRBD1 or TRBD2 (6 bases each). The length of the CDR3 is 15 residues. Trimming cost V 2 bases and J 6 bases, with 13 bases left between them. Germline values: CDR1 LGHDT, CDR2 YNNKEL (reference sequence). CDR3 in DNA: TGTGCCAGCAGCCAACTTACGGGGGCTGCCGGGGAGCTGTTTTTT. Its protein is CASSQLTGAAGELFF.

Here the CDR3 DNA reads TGTGCCAGCAGTTTTGACGCCATACCTAACTATGGCTACACCTTC. Translation: CASSFDAIPNYGYTF. The gene calls are TRBV28 and TRBJ1-2; no clear D gene. Trimming shortened V by 3 bases and J by 0 bases, and 11 bases separated the two germline ends. The V gene's germline CDR1 is MDHEN and CDR2 SYDVKM. The CDR3 has 15 amino acids.

V is TRBV7-2 and J is TRBJ1-3; possible D gene TRBD1, 5 bases. Germline V gives CDR1 SGHTA, CDR2 FQGNSA. This CDR3 is 16 amino acids long. The V and J ends lost 5 bases and 1 base respectively, with 15 bases between them. The CDR3 is CASSTRGGGSGNTIYF. For the CDR3, the DNA is TGTGCCAGCAGCACACGGGGGGGTGGTTCTGGAAACACCATATATTTT.

This rearrangement joins TRBV7-9 to TRBJ2-3; D uncertain. V dropped 5 bases and J dropped 6 bases, with 12 bases sitting between them. The CDR3 is 13 amino acids. In germline, CDR1 is SEHNR, CDR2 FQNEAQ (reference sequence). This CDR3 reads CASSLRWADTQYF. The DNA of the CDR3 is TGTGCCAGCAGCCTTCGTTGGGCCGATACGCAGTATTTT.

This clone was recorded only once. The chain uses TRBV19 and TRBJ1-6; D gene ambiguous. V was shortened by 2 bases and J by 10 bases, with 15 bases between the two germline ends. The germline CDR1 and CDR2 sequences are LNHDA and SQIVND (reference sequence). The CDR3 loop spans 15 amino acids. The CDR3 DNA reads as TGTGCCAGTAGTATAATTCGGGGAGAGGACTCACCCCTCCACTTT. Residues: CASSIIRGEDSPLHF.

This clone was seen only once. The chain couples TRBV2 to TRBJ1-1, with D possibly matching TRBD1 (5 bases). The CDR3 covers 14 residues. Germline V gives CDR1 SNHLY, CDR2 FYNNEI. Trimming stripped 3 bases from V and 5 bases from J, with 13 bases between. This CDR3 reads CASSDREGRTEAFF. The CDR3 DNA follows: TGTGCCAGCAGTGACAGGGAGGGCCGAACTGAAGCTTTCTTT.

V gene TRBV20-1 combines with J gene TRBJ1-2; 8 nucleotides match TRBD1. V lost 3 bases and J lost 3; bases outside the gene matches: 3. From germline, CDR1 is DFQATT and CDR2 SNEGSKA (reference sequence). The CDR3 loop spans 13 amino acids. The CDR3 sequence: CSASEDRDYGYTF. CDR3 sequence (DNA): TGCAGTGCTAGTGAGGACAGGGACTATGGCTACACCTTC.

This rearrangement joins TRBV12-3 or TRBV12-4 to TRBJ1-4; D is unclear. V shed 3 bases and J shed 7 bases, with 6 bases lying between them. This CDR3 has 12 amino acids. The CDR3: CASSFASEKLFF. The CDR3 DNA reads TGTGCCAGCAGTTTTGCAAGTGAAAAACTGTTTTTT.

This rearrangement joins TRBV4-3 to TRBJ1-2; D not resolved. The CDR3 length is 12 residues. V was pared by 1 base and J by 6 bases, with 6 bases between. Per the germline V gene, CDR1 is LGHNA and CDR2 is YSLEER. The CDR3, as DNA: TGCGCCAGCAGCCAAGGTTCGAATGGCTACACCTTC. Translated, it gives CASSQGSNGYTF.

The CDR3 region is CASTKRDRTDTQYF. DNA of the CDR3: TGTGCCAGCACTAAGCGGGACCGCACAGATACGCAGTATTTT. The rearrangement links TRBV25-1 to TRBJ2-3; 7 bases are shared with TRBD2. Germline lookup yields CDR1 MGHDK and CDR2 SYGVNS. The CDR3 sequence is 14 residues long. With V trimmed by 7 bases and J by 1 base, 5 bases remained unmatched.

The chain has TRBV5-1 and TRBJ1-6, with TRBD1 identical over 10 bases. The germline V gene encodes CDR1 SGHRS and CDR2 YFSETQ. Unmatched junction bases numbered 6, after V lost 0 bases and J lost 9 bases. The CDR3 sequence is 16 residues long. The CDR3 region has the DNA TGCGCCAGCAGCTTGGGAGATGACAGGGGGCGTTCACCCCTCCACTTT. It is translated as CASSLGDDRGRSPLHF. Looking up the rest from reference TRBV5-1 and TRBJ1-6 gives the full variable domain: KAGVTQTPRYLIKTRGQQVTLSCSPISGHRSVSWYQQTPGQGLQFLFEYFSETQRNKGNFPGRFSGRQFSNSRSEMNVSTLELGDSALYLCASSLGDDRGRSPLHFGNGTRLTVT.

The V gene is TRBV6-2 or TRBV6-3, the J gene TRBJ1-1, with 7 bases that match TRBD1. The germline gives CDR1 MNHEY, CDR2 SVGEGT. The CDR3 loop spans 13 amino acids. The trim removed 5 bases at V and 3 bases at J, leaving 3 bases unmatched. CDR3 in amino acids: CASSRGQDTEAFF. In DNA, the CDR3 is TGTGCCAGCAGTAGGGGGCAAGACACTGAAGCTTTCTTT.

The V and J genes are TRBV6-6 and TRBJ1-1; D call uncertain. From germline, CDR1 is MNHNY and CDR2 SVGAGI (reference sequence). V was shortened by 2 bases and J by 5 bases, with 9 bases between the two germline ends. The length of the CDR3 is 13 residues. The CDR3 nucleotides read TGTGCCAGCAGTTACGGGCAACTAACTGAAGCTTTCTTT. Its protein is CASSYGQLTEAFF.

V is TRBV21-1 and J is TRBJ1-1; the table assigns TRBD1, which was not confirmed against the DNA. TRBV21-1 is assigned pseudogene status. The CDR3 sequence is 15 residues long. In DNA, the CDR3 is TGTGCCAGCAGCAAGAAGACAGTACCGAACACTGAAGCTTTCTTT. Its translation: CASSKKTVPNTEAFF.

CDR3 in DNA: TGTGCCAGCAGCTTTTCAGGGGGCTTAGCCAAAAACATTCAGTACTTC. Its translation is CASSFSGGLAKNIQYF. This chain joins TRBV7-2 and TRBJ2-4, with 8 bases lining up with TRBD1. The CDR3 runs 16 residues. In germline, CDR1 is SGHTA, CDR2 FQGNSA. V dropped 3 bases and J dropped 0; count of bases not matched to a gene: 4.

The chain has TRBV10-1 and TRBJ1-2; D remains unclear. Germline CDR1 reads WNHNN; CDR2 reads SYGVQD (reference sequence). The CDR3 length is 12 residues. V lost 4 bases and J 1 base, leaving 4 bases between the germline ends. This chain's CDR3 is CASSGSNYGYTF. In DNA form, the CDR3 reads TGCGCCAGCAGTGGAAGTAACTATGGCTACACCTTC.

The V gene is TRBV7-6, the J gene TRBJ1-6; 8 nucleotides match TRBD1. The CDR3 has 15 amino acids. With V trimmed by 5 bases and J by 5 bases, 5 bases remained unmatched. Germline V lookup: CDR1 SGHVS, CDR2 FNYEAQ. This CDR3 is CASSPTGGDNSPLHF. DNA of the CDR3: TGTGCCAGCAGCCCTACAGGGGGAGATAATTCACCCCTCCACTTT.

This clone has only one observation. This chain links TRBV4-3 with TRBJ1-2; D unresolved. V lost 1 base, J lost 2 bases, and 11 bases lay in between. Germline CDR1 reads LGHNA; CDR2 reads YSLEER. The CDR3 is 15 residues long. CDR3 in amino acids: CASSQVGSRNYGYTF. Here the CDR3 DNA reads TGCGCCAGCAGCCAAGTGGGGAGTCGGAACTATGGCTACACCTTC.

The chain links TRBV5-1 to TRBJ2-1; 8 bases match TRBD2. The CDR3 contains 17 residues. Germline loops: CDR1 SGHRS, CDR2 YFSETQ. With V trimmed by 3 bases and J by 4 bases, 12 bases remained unmatched. The CDR3: CASSSGFAGGVYNEQFF. CDR3 coding DNA: TGCGCCAGCAGCTCGGGTTTCGCGGGGGGTGTGTACAATGAGCAGTTCTTC. The full variable domain, its missing parts supplied by reference TRBV5-1 and TRBJ2-1, is KAGVTQTPRYLIKTRGQQVTLSCSPISGHRSVSWYQQTPGQGLQFLFEYFSETQRNKGNFPGRFSGRQFSNSRSEMNVSTLELGDSALYLCASSSGFAGGVYNEQFFGPGTRLTVL.

This chain links TRBV7-9 with TRBJ1-3, with 8 bases identical to TRBD1. The V segment lost 4 bases and the J segment 6 bases; nucleotides outside the gene matches: 11. The CDR3 length is 16 residues. Germline CDR1 is SEHNR and CDR2 is FQNEAQ (reference sequence). CDR3 sequence (DNA): TGTGCCAGCAGCTCGTGGCGGAACAGGGGGGCAAACACCATATATTTT. Amino acids: CASSSWRNRGANTIYF.